These T cell receptor beta chains were read from a single sample in a study of T cell responses to AZD1222 COVID-19 vaccine. Clones were read by immunoSEQ multiplex PCR, and TCRdb kept only the in-frame ones, dropping some. The table has about 130,000 clones, about 90% seen once; the top ten hold about 5.4%. Specimen: peripheral blood, collected on day 0 of AZD1222 vaccination. The receptors originated from an adult in good health. Both conserved end residues are part of each CDR3. D genes are given only for firm matches. Size values are once, few and many counts, or a class for expanded clones, and some rows have none.

D: NA; size: NA; V: TRBV5-8; J: TRBJ2-7; DNA: TGTGCCAGCAGCTTGTCCAGGGCCGAGCAGTACTTC; CDR3: CASSLSRAEQYF
D: TRBD2; size: NA; V: TRBV24-1; J: TRBJ2-3; DNA: TGTGCCACCAGTGACCCGACTAGCGGGTCCACAGATACGCAGTATTTT; CDR3: CATSDPTSGSTDTQYF
D: NA; size: NA; V: TRBV11-3; J: TRBJ2-2; DNA: TGTGCCAGCAGCTTAGGGCAGAACCACACCGGGGAGCTGTTTTTT; CDR3: CASSLGQNHTGELFF
D: NA; size: NA; V: TRBV30; J: TRBJ1-4; DNA: TGTGCCTGGAGTGTGGATCAAAATGAAAAACTGTTTTTT; CDR3: CAWSVDQNEKLFF
D: TRBD1; size: NA; V: TRBV18; J: TRBJ1-6; DNA: TGTGCCAGCTCAAGGACAGGGAGCTCCTATAATTCACCCCTCCACTTT; CDR3: CASSRTGSSYNSPLHF
D: TRBD2; size: NA; V: TRBV3-1/TRBV3-2; J: TRBJ2-3; DNA: TGTGCCAGCAGACTTAGCGGGAGAATGACAGATACGCAGTATTTT; CDR3: CASRLSGRMTDTQYF
D: NA; size: NA; V: TRBV12-1; J: TRBJ2-7; DNA: TGTGCCAGCAGCTTTCGACGGAGCGGGGGGCCCCAGGACGAGCAGTACTTC; CDR3: CASSFRRSGGPQDEQYF
D: TRBD2; size: NA; V: TRBV5-1; J: TRBJ2-4; DNA: TGCGCCAGCAGCCCTCTGGGGCGGGGGGGTCGACTAGCCAAAAACATTCAGTACTTC; CDR3: CASSPLGRGGRLAKNIQYF
D: NA; size: NA; V: TRBV6-5; J: TRBJ1-3; DNA: TGTGCCAGCAGTTACTCCCGGGAAGCTGGAAACACCATATATTTT; CDR3: CASSYSREAGNTIYF
D: NA; size: NA; V: TRBV4-1; J: TRBJ1-2; DNA: TGCGCCAGCAGCCTCGAGAGGGGAAGCTACACCTTC; CDR3: CASSLERGSYTF
D: NA; size: once; V: TRBV11-3; J: TRBJ1-1; DNA: TGTGCCAGCAGCGCGGGAGGGGGGAACACTGAAGCTTTCTTT; CDR3: CASSAGGGNTEAFF
D: NA; size: NA; V: TRBV6-5; J: TRBJ1-3; DNA: TGTGCCAGCAGTTCATGGGGGGACTCTGGAAACACCATATATTTT; CDR3: CASSSWGDSGNTIYF
D: NA; size: NA; V: TRBV28; J: TRBJ1-3; DNA: TGTGCCAGCAGTTCCCGACAGGTAGTAGACACCATATATTTT; CDR3: CASSSRQVVDTIYF
D: TRBD1; size: NA; V: TRBV5-4; J: TRBJ1-1; DNA: TGTGCCAGCAGCTTGGCGCAGGGGGGAGACACTGAAGCTTTCTTT; CDR3: CASSLAQGGDTEAFF
D: TRBD2; size: medium-sized; V: TRBV4-2; J: TRBJ2-2; DNA: TGTGCCCGCAGCCAAGACCGGGGGGGGTTGTCCGGGGAGCTGTTTTTT; CDR3: CARSQDRGGLSGELFF
D: NA; size: once; V: TRBV5-4; J: TRBJ1-1; DNA: TGTGCCAGCAGCTTGGACTTTGCGAACACTGAAGCTTTCTTT; CDR3: CASSLDFANTEAFF
D: TRBD1; size: NA; V: TRBV3-1/TRBV3-2; J: TRBJ1-4; DNA: TGTGCCAGCACCCCGGGACAGGGGACGGAAAAACTGTTTTTT; CDR3: CASTPGQGTEKLFF
D: NA; size: few; V: TRBV5-4; J: TRBJ2-2; DNA: TGTGCCAGCAGCCCTTACAGCACCGGGGAGCTGTTTTTT; CDR3: CASSPYSTGELFF
D: NA; size: NA; V: TRBV9; J: TRBJ2-3; DNA: TGTGCCAGCAGCCCGGGATCCTTTAGCACAGATACGCAGTATTTT; CDR3: CASSPGSFSTDTQYF
D: TRBD2; size: NA; V: TRBV19; J: TRBJ2-3; DNA: TGTGCCAGTACCCCATATCCGTCCTATGGCGGGGGTAGCACAGATACGCAGTATTTT; CDR3: CASTPYPSYGGGSTDTQYF
D: NA; size: NA; V: TRBV5-4; J: TRBJ1-6; DNA: TGTGCCAGCAGCTTGGGGGTGAGGGGGACATATAATTCACCCCTCCACTTT; CDR3: CASSLGVRGTYNSPLHF
D: NA; size: NA; V: TRBV7-2; J: TRBJ2-2; DNA: TGTGCCAGCAGCTTAGGCCATAACACCGGGGAGCTGTTTTTT; CDR3: CASSLGHNTGELFF